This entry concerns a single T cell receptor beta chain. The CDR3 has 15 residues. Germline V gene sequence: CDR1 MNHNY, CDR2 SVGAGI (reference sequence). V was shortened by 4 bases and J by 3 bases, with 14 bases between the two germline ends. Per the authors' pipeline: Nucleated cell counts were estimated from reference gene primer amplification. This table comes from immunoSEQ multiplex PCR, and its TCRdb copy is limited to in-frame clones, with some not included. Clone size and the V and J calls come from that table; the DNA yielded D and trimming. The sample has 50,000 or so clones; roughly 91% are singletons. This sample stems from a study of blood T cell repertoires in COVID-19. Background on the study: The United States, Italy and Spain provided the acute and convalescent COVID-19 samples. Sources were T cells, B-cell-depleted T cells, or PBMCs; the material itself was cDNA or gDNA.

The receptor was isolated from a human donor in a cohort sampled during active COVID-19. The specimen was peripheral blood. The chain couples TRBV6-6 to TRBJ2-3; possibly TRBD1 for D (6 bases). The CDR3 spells CASSSLQGFTDTQYF. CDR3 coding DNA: TGTGCCAGCAGTTCTTTACAGGGATTTACAGATACGCAGTATTTT.